This TCR beta chain was obtained from a study of vaccination effects on CD4 cells after COVID-19. About the study: Either the BNT162b2 or mRNA-1273 vaccine was given to participants in two doses.

As for this clone: No antigen is known for it.

Clones were read by immunoSEQ multiplex PCR, and TCRdb kept only the in-frame ones, dropping some. This sample has 40,000 to 45,000 clones, with roughly four fifths found just once. This CDR3 spans 15 amino acids. V gave up 0 bases and J gave up 4 bases, with 12 bases separating them. Germline V gene sequence: CDR1 WNHNN, CDR2 SYGVQD (reference sequence). The ViraFEST assay expanded antigen-specific CD4+ T cells with viral peptide pools before sequencing. Culture lasted about ten days before CD4+ T cell isolation. All vaccine recipients tested negative for nucleocapsid antibodies and had never contracted SARS-CoV-2 infection. Wells containing approximately 2 million PBMC each were cultured with around 10 IU/ml IL-2 and 10 ug/ml peptides. On both days 3 and 7, half of the culture medium was replaced with IL-2 medium.

The sample consisted of CD4+ T cells from PBMCs cultured with SARS-CoV-2 spike peptides, taken before COVID-19 vaccination. The TCR was taken from a human donor who received a COVID-19 vaccine. This rearrangement joins TRBV10-1 to TRBJ1-1, with TRBD1 as a possible D gene (6 bases). CDR3 sequence: CASSESRRQATEAFF. The CDR3 coding sequence is TGCGCCAGCAGTGAGTCGCGCAGACAGGCCACTGAAGCTTTCTTT.